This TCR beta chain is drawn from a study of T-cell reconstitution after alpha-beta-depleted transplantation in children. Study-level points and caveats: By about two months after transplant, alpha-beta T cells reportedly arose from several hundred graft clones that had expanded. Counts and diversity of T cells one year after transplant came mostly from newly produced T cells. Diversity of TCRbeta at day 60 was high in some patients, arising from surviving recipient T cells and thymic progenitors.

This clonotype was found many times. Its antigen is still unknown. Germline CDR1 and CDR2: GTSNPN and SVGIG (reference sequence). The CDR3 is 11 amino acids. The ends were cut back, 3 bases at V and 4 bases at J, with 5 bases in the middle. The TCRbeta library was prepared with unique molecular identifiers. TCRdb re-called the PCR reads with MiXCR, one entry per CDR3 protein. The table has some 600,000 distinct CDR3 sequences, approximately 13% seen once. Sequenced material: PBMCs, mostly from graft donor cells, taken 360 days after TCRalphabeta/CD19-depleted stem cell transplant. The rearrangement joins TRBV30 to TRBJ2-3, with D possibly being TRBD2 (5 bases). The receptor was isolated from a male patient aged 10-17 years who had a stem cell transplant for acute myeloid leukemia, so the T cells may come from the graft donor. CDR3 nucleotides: TGTGCCTGGAGCGGGGCAGATACGCAGTATTTT. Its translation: CAWSGADTQYF.